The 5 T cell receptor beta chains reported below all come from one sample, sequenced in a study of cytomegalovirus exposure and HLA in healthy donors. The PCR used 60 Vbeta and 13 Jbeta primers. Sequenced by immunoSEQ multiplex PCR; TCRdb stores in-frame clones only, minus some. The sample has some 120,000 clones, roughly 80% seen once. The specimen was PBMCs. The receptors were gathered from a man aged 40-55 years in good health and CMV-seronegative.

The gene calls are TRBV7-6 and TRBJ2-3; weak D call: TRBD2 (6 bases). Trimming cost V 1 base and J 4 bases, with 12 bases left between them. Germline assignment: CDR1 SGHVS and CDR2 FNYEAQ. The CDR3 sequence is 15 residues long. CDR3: CASSLDVGGADTQYF. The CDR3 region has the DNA TGTGCCAGCAGCTTAGATGTAGGAGGGGCAGATACGCAGTATTTT.

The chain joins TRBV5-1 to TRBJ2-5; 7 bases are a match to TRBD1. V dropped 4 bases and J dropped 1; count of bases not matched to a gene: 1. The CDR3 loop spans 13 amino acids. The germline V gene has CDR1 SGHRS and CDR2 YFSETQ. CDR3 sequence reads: CASSPGGQETQYF. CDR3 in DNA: TGCGCCAGCAGCCCAGGGGGCCAAGAGACCCAGTACTTC.

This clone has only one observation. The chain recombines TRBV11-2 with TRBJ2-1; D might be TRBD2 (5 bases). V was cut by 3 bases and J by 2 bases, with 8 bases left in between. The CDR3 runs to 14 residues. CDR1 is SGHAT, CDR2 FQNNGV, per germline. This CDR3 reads CASSFEGAYNEQFF. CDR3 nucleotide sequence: TGTGCCAGCAGCTTCGAGGGAGCCTACAATGAGCAGTTCTTC.

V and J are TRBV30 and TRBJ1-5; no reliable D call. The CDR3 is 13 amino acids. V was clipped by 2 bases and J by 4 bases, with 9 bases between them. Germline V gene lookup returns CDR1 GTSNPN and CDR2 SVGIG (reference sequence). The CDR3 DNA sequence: TGTGCCTGGAGTACCCGGGAAAATCAGCCCCAGCATTTT. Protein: CAWSTRENQPQHF.

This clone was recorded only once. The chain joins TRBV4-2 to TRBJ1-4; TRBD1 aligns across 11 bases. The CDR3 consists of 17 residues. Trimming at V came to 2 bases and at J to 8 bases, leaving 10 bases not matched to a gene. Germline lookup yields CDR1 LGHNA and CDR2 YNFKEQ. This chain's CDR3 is CASSQRSRDRGGEKLFF. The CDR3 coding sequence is TGTGCCAGCAGCCAACGATCGCGGGACAGGGGGGGGGAAAAACTGTTTTTT.